The TCR beta chain under discussion was sequenced for a study of blood T cells in healthy people across ages. Study outcomes and limitations: Older age coincided with a roughly linear decline in TCR beta diversity per million T cells.

Combining a sample-barcoded 5' primer with a J-beta primer mix, a second PCR ran for about 7 to 11 cycles. Each cDNA molecule was tagged by a template-switch adaptor with 12 random nucleotides. TCRdb reprocessed the 5' RACE reads with MiXCR, giving one entry per CDR3 protein. The profile shows about 1.4 million distinct CDR3 sequences, approximately 59% of them singletons. Details on this clonotype: Its antigen is not known.

Drawing of peripheral blood yielded roughly 10 milliliters from each donor. Sequenced material: blood. This clonotype was obtained from a man aged 18 to 30 in good health.

The DNA of the CDR3 is TGTGCCAGCAGCCAAGTCCGCGCCGGTAATGAGCAGTTCTTC. The encoded protein is CASSQVRAGNEQFF. The chain employs TRBV3-1 and TRBJ2-1; D gene uncertain. The CDR3 covers 14 residues. The V end lost 1 base, the J end lost 7 bases, and 11 bases lay between the germline ends. Per germline, CDR1 LGHDT and CDR2 YNNKEL (reference sequence).